Listed here are 23 T cell receptor beta chains from one sample, sequenced in a study of T-cell memory formation after mild COVID-19 (dated by TCRdb to about 2021). Library creation used 5' RACE. Reads for this sample came from an Illumina NovaSeq 6000. Using fastp trimming at Q25 and MiXCR clonotype assembly, TCRdb reanalyzed the public sequencing data and kept in-frame beta chains. Rows with a matching CDR3 protein are joined into one entry that keeps the most common DNA and genes. In all, the sample holds approximately 30,000 distinct CDR3 sequences, and 7% to 8% of those were seen once. Jointly, the top ten make up just under 30% of the sample. Sequenced sample: PBMCs or a T cell subset sorted from them (not recorded which). The receptors derive from a man aged 18 to 35 who had mild COVID-19 (a few samples of this study predate the infection). The sample titles of this study are shuffled in the database, so cell type and time point are left out; the donor was told from shared clones.

This sequence joins TRBV5-5 and TRBJ2-2; 13 nucleotides agree with TRBD2. The germline gives CDR1 SGHKS, CDR2 YYEKEE (reference sequence). With 4 bases clipped from V and 9 bases from J, the junction kept 9 bases outside the gene matches. There are 16 residues in the CDR3. The CDR3 nucleotides are TGTGCCAGCAGCCCGCCGGGACTAGCGGGGTCCAGGGAGCTGTTTTTT. It encodes CASSPPGLAGSRELFF.

This clonotype was counted at least ten times. The rearrangement uses TRBV7-8 and TRBJ2-3; 7 positions match TRBD1. Germline loops: CDR1 SGHVS, CDR2 FQNEAQ. There are 14 residues in the CDR3. The V gene end was trimmed by 8 bases and the J gene end by 4 bases; junction bases not matched to a gene: 9. The CDR3 bases are TGTGCCAGCCCACCGGGACAGTTTTCAGATACGCAGTATTTT. This codes for CASPPGQFSDTQYF.

This clonotype was counted many times. Mismatch with germline at one junction end may stem from a read error. The chain is built from TRBV27 and TRBJ1-2; TRBD1 matches at 8 bases. The CDR3 is 12 residues long. Germline CDR1 is MNHEY and CDR2 is SMNVEV (reference sequence). The CDR3 reads CASSLWTGQVVF. CDR3 sequence (DNA): TGTGCCAGCAGTCTGTGGACAGGGCAAGTTGTCTTC.

This clonotype came up a few times. This chain joins TRBV30 and TRBJ2-1; TRBD2 matches at 12 bases. Losses at the gene ends were 5 bases for V and 8 bases for J; bases not matched to a gene: 10. Germline lookup yields CDR1 GTSNPN and CDR2 SVGIG (reference sequence). The CDR3 totals 15 residues. The CDR3 region is CAWAPLAGGPDEQFF. In nucleotides, the CDR3 is TGTGCCTGGGCGCCCCTAGCGGGGGGGCCGGATGAGCAGTTCTTC.

There are many counts of this clonotype. The V and J genes are TRBV12-3 or TRBV12-4 and TRBJ2-2; possible D gene TRBD1, 5 bases. V lost 6 bases to trimming and J lost 3 bases, with 14 bases between them. This CDR3 has 15 amino acids. The CDR3 bases are TGTGCCAGCAGCCTCAATGGACAAGACACCGGGGAGCTGTTTTTT. Protein: CASSLNGQDTGELFF.

The sample holds many counts of this clonotype. The V gene is TRBV12-3 or TRBV12-4, the J gene TRBJ2-5; a possible D gene is TRBD1 (5 bases). The CDR3 runs 13 residues. V was pared by 5 bases and J by 4 bases, with 11 bases between. The CDR3 bases are TGTGCCAGCAGTACAGGTCTTCCAGAGACCCAGTACTTC. It specifies CASSTGLPETQYF.

This clonotype was detected many times. This sequence joins TRBV7-2 and TRBJ1-5, with D hard to call. From germline, CDR1 is SGHTA and CDR2 FQGNSA. The CDR3 loop spans 14 amino acids. V shed 2 bases and J shed 7 bases, with 12 bases lying between them. In DNA, the CDR3 is TGTGCCAGCAGCTTAAGGGTTCAGGAACAGCCCCAGCATTTT. Encoded protein: CASSLRVQEQPQHF.

This clonotype was recorded at least ten times. The rearrangement uses TRBV7-3 and TRBJ2-5; perhaps D is TRBD1 or TRBD2 (6 bases each). The CDR3 sequence is 15 residues long. With 1 base removed from V and 5 bases from J, the gap between germline ends came to 14 bases. Per germline, CDR1 SGHTA and CDR2 FQGTGA. This CDR3 reads CASSLKGGRWETQYF. The CDR3 bases are TGTGCCAGCAGCTTAAAGGGGGGCCGATGGGAGACCCAGTACTTC.

CDR3: CASSSMGARNEQFF. The DNA for the CDR3 is TGTGCCAGCAGTTCAATGGGGGCGAGGAATGAGCAGTTCTTC. V is TRBV12-3 or TRBV12-4 and J is TRBJ2-1; tentative D call: TRBD1 (6 bases). CDR3 size: 14 residues. Trimming stripped 4 bases from V and 7 bases from J, with 14 bases between.

This clonotype was seen many times. The chain carries TRBV5-1 and TRBJ2-1; D ambiguous. Deletions cut 0 bases from V and 8 bases from J, with 9 bases between. This CDR3 has 13 residues. Germline V lookup: CDR1 SGHRS, CDR2 YFSETQ. The CDR3 here is CASSLALDDEQFF. The DNA of the CDR3 is TGCGCCAGCAGCTTGGCCCTGGACGATGAGCAGTTCTTC.

This clonotype was seen repeatedly, ten times or more. The chain employs TRBV29-1 and TRBJ2-3; 8 bases align to TRBD2. Losses at the gene ends were 7 bases for V and 1 base for J; bases not matched to a gene: 4. This CDR3 has 13 residues. Germline CDR1 is SQVTM and CDR2 is ANQGSEA. CDR3 residues: CSASAGGTDTQYF. Written as DNA, the CDR3 is TGCAGCGCCTCAGCGGGGGGCACAGATACGCAGTATTTT.

This clonotype was recorded at least ten times. The chain combines TRBV15 with TRBJ2-1; 9 nucleotides line up with TRBD2. V lost 0 bases and J lost 4; bases outside the gene matches: 1. The CDR3 runs to 15 residues. Germline CDR1 is LNHNV and CDR2 is YYDKDF (reference sequence). CDR3 sequence (DNA): TGTGCCACCAGCAGAGATGCGGGGGGGTACAATGAGCAGTTCTTC. As protein: CATSRDAGGYNEQFF. Full variable domain (missing parts from reference TRBV15 and TRBJ2-1): DAMVIQNPRYQVTQFGKPVTLSCSQTLNHNVMYWYQQKSSQAPKLLFHYYDKDFNNEADTPDNFQSRRPNTSFCFLDIRSPGLGDTAMYLCATSRDAGGYNEQFFGPGTRLTVL.

V and J are TRBV5-1 and TRBJ2-1; tentatively, D is TRBD1 (6 bases). Trimming shortened V by 2 bases and J by 0 bases, and 6 bases separated the two germline ends. Germline CDR1 reads SGHRS; CDR2 reads YFSETQ. The CDR3 extends over 14 amino acids. CDR3 coding DNA: TGCGCCAGCAGCTTACAGGGCTCCTACAATGAGCAGTTCTTC. Translating gives CASSLQGSYNEQFF.

This sequence joins TRBV4-1 and TRBJ2-1; D might be TRBD2 (5 bases). The CDR3 has 15 amino acids. V was pared by 8 bases and J by 0 bases, with 14 bases between. Germline assignment: CDR1 MGHRA and CDR2 YSYEKL. The CDR3 sequence: CASESGFSSYNEQFF. CDR3 coding DNA: TGCGCCAGCGAGTCGGGGTTCAGCTCCTACAATGAGCAGTTCTTC.

This clonotype was observed many times. The V gene is TRBV18, the J gene TRBJ2-2; D is possibly TRBD1 (5 bases). CDR3 length: 14 amino acids. Germline lookup yields CDR1 KGHSH and CDR2 LQKENI. Between the trimmed V and J ends, which lost 3 bases and 6 bases, there was a span of 11 bases. The CDR3 nucleotides are TGTGCCAGCTCACCCCAGGGTGACGCCGGGGAGCTGTTTTTT. This translates into CASSPQGDAGELFF.

This clonotype came up many times. The rearrangement joins TRBV7-8 to TRBJ2-1; TRBD2 agrees at 10 bases. The CDR3 length is 16 residues. V trimming: 5 bases; J trimming: 9 bases; junction bases outside the gene matches: 13. Germline V gene sequence: CDR1 SGHVS, CDR2 FQNEAQ. As DNA, the CDR3 is TGTGCCAGCAGCCGATACCGAACTAGCGGGGAAGGTGAGCAGTTCTTC. It codes for CASSRYRTSGEGEQFF. Combining the CDR3 with reference TRBV7-8 and TRBJ2-1 gives the whole variable domain GAGVSQSPRYKVAKRGQDVALRCDPISGHVSLFWYQQALGQGPEFLTYFQNEAQLDKSGLPSDRFFAERPEGSVSTLKIQRTQQEDSAVYLCASSRYRTSGEGEQFFGPGTRLTVL.

The table lists this clonotype with many counts. The chain uses TRBV3-1 and TRBJ2-4; either TRBD1 or TRBD2 may supply D (5 bases each). The germline V gene has CDR1 LGHDT and CDR2 YNNKEL (reference sequence). The CDR3 consists of 14 residues. V was clipped by 2 bases and J by 5 bases, with 10 bases between them. CDR3 protein: CASSQRDGENIQYF. The CDR3 DNA is TGTGCCAGCAGCCAACGGGACGGAGAAAACATTCAGTACTTC. The full variable domain, rest sourced from reference TRBV3-1 and TRBJ2-4, is DTAVSQTPKYLVTQMGNDKSIKCEQNLGHDTMYWYKQDSKKFLKIMFSYNNKELIINETVPNRFSPKSPDKAHLNLHINSLELGDSAVYFCASSQRDGENIQYFGAGTRLSVL.

This clonotype showed up many times. This chain joins TRBV6-5 and TRBJ2-2, with D possibly TRBD2 on 6 matching bases. V was cut by 5 bases and J by 1 base, with 17 bases left in between. This CDR3 spans 17 amino acids. The germline CDR1 and CDR2 sequences are MNHEY and SVGAGI. This CDR3 reads CASSPGSGRRNTGELFF. CDR3 bases: TGTGCCAGCAGTCCTGGGTCCGGGAGACGGAACACCGGGGAGCTGTTTTTT.

This clonotype was observed at least ten times. V gene TRBV12-3 or TRBV12-4 combines with J gene TRBJ2-3; 7 bases are a match to TRBD2. V trimming: 11 bases; J trimming: 5 bases; junction bases outside the gene matches: 10. The CDR3 sequence is 13 residues long. The CDR3 here is CASSAGLLDTQYF. Written as DNA, the CDR3 is TGTGCCTCCTCAGCGGGGCTATTAGATACGCAGTATTTT.

This clonotype occurred many times. V and J are TRBV6-5 and TRBJ2-1; D is possibly TRBD2 (6 bases). Trimming removed 6 bases at V and 4 bases at J, with 16 bases between. Germline CDR1 reads MNHEY; CDR2 reads SVGAGI. The CDR3 is 15 amino acids. CDR3: CASRTGAGLYNEQFF. CDR3 nucleotides: TGTGCCAGCAGGACGGGCGCGGGACTTTACAATGAGCAGTTCTTC.

This clonotype was counted many times. The CDR3 spells CASSLGANTEAFF. The CDR3, as DNA: TGTGCCAGCAGCTTAGGGGCGAACACTGAAGCTTTCTTT. V is TRBV7-2 and J is TRBJ1-1; D is unresolved. The CDR3 has 13 amino acids. Germline CDR1 is SGHTA and CDR2 is FQGNSA. V lost 1 base, J lost 1 base, and 4 bases lay in between.

This clonotype was recorded many times. This chain joins TRBV4-3 and TRBJ2-3; D is uncertain. This CDR3 is built from 15 residues. Trimming pared 4 bases from V and 0 bases from J, leaving 11 bases between. Germline CDR1 LGHNA, CDR2 YSLEER. The CDR3 DNA reads TGCGCCAGCAGCCCCCTCCCCACAAGCACAGATACGCAGTATTTT. Translated, it gives CASSPLPTSTDTQYF.

This clonotype has a count of ten or more. The CDR3 DNA follows: TGTGCCAGCAGCTTGGACCCGGGGGGGCTCTATGAGCAGTTCTTC. Encoded protein: CASSLDPGGLYEQFF. This chain connects TRBV5-8 to TRBJ2-1; 8 nucleotides line up with TRBD2. The V gene end was trimmed by 0 bases and the J gene end by 8 bases; junction bases not matched to a gene: 7. The CDR3 sequence is 15 residues long. Germline-derived CDR1 and CDR2 are SGHTS and YDEGEE.